Following are 13 T cell receptor beta chains from one sample sequenced in a study of naive and memory T cell subsets. An equimolar mix of two oligonucleotides served as the beta constant-region primer for TRBC1 and TRBC2. The ligated cDNA underwent four PCR rounds using SP2 and nested alpha and beta constant-region primers. TCRdb itself ran the UMI-ligation and nested PCR reads through MiXCR, one entry per CDR3 protein. The data hold around 29,000 distinct CDR3 sequences, with under 20% observed a single time. Sequencing used effector memory CD4+ T cells from blood. Specified subset: effector memory, CD45RA- CD27-. All receptors come from a human donor in good health.

The J gene is TRBJ2-1, the V gene TRBV5-1, with 12 bases aligning to TRBD2. Per germline, CDR1 SGHRS and CDR2 YFSETQ. With V trimmed by 2 bases and J by 6 bases, 3 bases remained unmatched. This CDR3 spans 15 amino acids. CDR3 amino acids: CASSLASGRGNEQFF. The DNA of the CDR3 is TGCGCCAGCAGCTTAGCTAGCGGGAGGGGCAATGAGCAGTTCTTC.

This chain links TRBV3-1 with TRBJ2-5, with 13 nucleotides matching TRBD2. The CDR3 is 16 residues long. Per germline, CDR1 LGHDT and CDR2 YNNKEL (reference sequence). The V and J ends lost 4 bases and 2 bases, in that order; junction bases with no gene match: 4. The CDR3 reads CASSPGTSGDQETQYF. CDR3 nucleotides: TGTGCCAGCAGCCCCGGGACTAGCGGGGATCAAGAGACCCAGTACTTC.

This clonotype is labeled as large. The chain has TRBV29-1 and TRBJ2-2; TRBD2 might be the D (7 bases). From germline, CDR1 is SQVTM and CDR2 ANQGSEA. This CDR3 is built from 14 residues. The V gene lost 7 bases and the J gene lost 6 bases, with 18 bases spanning the gap. CDR3 residues: CSARDRGAAGELFF. CDR3 in DNA: TGCAGCGCCCGGGACCGGGGGGCGGCCGGGGAGCTGTTTTTT.

The chain combines TRBV19 with TRBJ1-5; D remains ambiguous. The CDR3 consists of 16 residues. With 5 bases removed from V and 0 bases from J, the gap between germline ends came to 14 bases. Germline CDR1 LNHDA, CDR2 SQIVND (reference sequence). The CDR3 coding sequence is TGTGCCAGTAGTCCCGGGGTACTCCTTAGCAATCAGCCCCAGCATTTT. Its translation: CASSPGVLLSNQPQHF.

This clonotype was seen a handful of times. This chain joins TRBV28 and TRBJ2-7; D not certain. Germline values: CDR1 MDHEN, CDR2 SYDVKM. Trimming took off 5 bases at V and 3 bases at J, with 14 bases between the two ends. The CDR3 covers 14 residues. In DNA form, the CDR3 reads TGTGCCAGCAGTGGTCGGACCGGCCTCTACGAGCAGTACTTC. This codes for CASSGRTGLYEQYF. The full variable domain, with the rest looked up from reference TRBV28 and TRBJ2-7, is DVKVTQSSRYLVKRTGEKVFLECVQDMDHENMFWYRQDPGLGLRLIYFSYDVKMKEKGDIPEGYSVSREKKERFSLILESASTNQTSMYLCASSGRTGLYEQYFGPGTRLTVT.

This clonotype turned up a few times. J is TRBJ2-7 and V is TRBV7-8, with a tentative D call TRBD1 (5 bases). The germline V gene has CDR1 SGHVS and CDR2 FQNEAQ. The CDR3 is 13 amino acids. The ends were cut back, 3 bases at V and 3 bases at J, with 9 bases in the middle. CDR3: CASSFSQGYEQYF. In DNA, the CDR3 is TGTGCCAGCAGCTTCTCTCAGGGCTACGAGCAGTACTTC.

The rearrangement joins TRBV20-1 to TRBJ2-7; TRBD2 agrees at 10 bases. The germline CDR1 and CDR2 sequences are DFQATT and SNEGSKA (reference sequence). The CDR3 is 16 residues long. The J segment lost 6 bases and the V segment lost 1 base, leaving 12 bases of the junction unmatched. The CDR3 is CSARGLAGAQTLEQYF. The DNA for the CDR3 is TGCAGTGCTAGAGGGCTAGCGGGAGCCCAGACTCTCGAGCAGTACTTC.

This clonotype was seen many times. CDR3 nucleotide sequence: TGTGCCACCAGTGAACGGGACGTCCGGGCAGGACGAAACACCATATATTTT. Residues: CATSERDVRAGRNTIYF. The chain links TRBV24-1 to TRBJ1-3, with a weak D call TRBD1 (5 bases). Trimming pared 4 bases from V and 5 bases from J, leaving 20 bases between. CDR3 length: 17 residues. CDR1 and CDR2 (germline): KGHDR, SFDVKD.

This clonotype is classed as medium-sized. The chain couples TRBV27 to TRBJ2-5; D possibly uses TRBD1 or TRBD2 (5 bases each). Germline V lookup: CDR1 MNHEY, CDR2 SMNVEV (reference sequence). This CDR3 is built from 15 residues. The V end was cut by 7 bases, the J end by 2 bases, with 17 bases between. The CDR3 here is CASKKKGPKQETQYF. The CDR3 DNA is TGTGCCAGCAAAAAAAAGGGACCGAAGCAAGAGACCCAGTACTTC.

The chain carries TRBV19 and TRBJ2-1; D call uncertain. This CDR3 has 15 amino acids. Germline V gene sequence: CDR1 LNHDA, CDR2 SQIVND (reference sequence). Trimming cost V 2 bases and J 0 bases, with 8 bases left between them. The CDR3 coding sequence is TGTGCCAGTAGTATACGGTCGGACTCCTACAATGAGCAGTTCTTC. Translation gives CASSIRSDSYNEQFF.

This clonotype is medium-sized in the sample. The chain couples TRBV5-1 to TRBJ1-1; possible D gene TRBD1, 5 bases. The CDR3 totals 16 residues. V shed 0 bases and J shed 5 bases, with 17 bases lying between them. The V gene's germline CDR1 is SGHRS and CDR2 YFSETQ. DNA of the CDR3: TGCGCCAGCAGCTTGGATTCCATAGGTTGGGGGACTGAAGCTTTCTTT. Protein: CASSLDSIGWGTEAFF. The full variable domain, in which reference TRBV5-1 and TRBJ1-1 provide the parts outside the CDR3, is KAGVTQTPRYLIKTRGQQVTLSCSPISGHRSVSWYQQTPGQGLQFLFEYFSETQRNKGNFPGRFSGRQFSNSRSEMNVSTLELGDSALYLCASSLDSIGWGTEAFFGQGTRLTVV.

This clonotype showed up just a few times. The chain is built from TRBV7-2 and TRBJ2-7; 10 bases match TRBD1. CDR1 and CDR2 (germline): SGHTA, FQGNSA. The CDR3 contains 13 residues. Trimming cost V 8 bases and J 3 bases; bases outside gene matches: 4. CDR3 in DNA: TGTGCCAGCGGAGACAGGGGGCGCTACGAGCAGTACTTC. It specifies CASGDRGRYEQYF.

This clonotype was recorded a few times. V is TRBV20-1 and J is TRBJ2-5; D gene unclear. The CDR3 has 14 amino acids. The germline V gene has CDR1 DFQATT and CDR2 SNEGSKA (reference sequence). V dropped 0 bases and J dropped 5 bases, with 13 bases sitting between them. In DNA, the CDR3 is TGCAGTGCTAGAGAAGGCGAAGGCCGGGAGACCCAGTACTTC. Translated, it gives CSAREGEGRETQYF.